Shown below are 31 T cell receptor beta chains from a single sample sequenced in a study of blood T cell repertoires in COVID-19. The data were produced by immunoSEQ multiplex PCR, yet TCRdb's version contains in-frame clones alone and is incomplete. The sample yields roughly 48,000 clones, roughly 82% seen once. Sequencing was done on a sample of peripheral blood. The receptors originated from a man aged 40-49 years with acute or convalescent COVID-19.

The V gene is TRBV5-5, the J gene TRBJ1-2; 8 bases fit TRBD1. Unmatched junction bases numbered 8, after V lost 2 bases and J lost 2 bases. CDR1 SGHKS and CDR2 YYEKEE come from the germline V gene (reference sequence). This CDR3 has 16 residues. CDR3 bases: TGTGCCAGCAGCTTAGACGCGGCAGGGGGCAACTATGGCTACACCTTC. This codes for CASSLDAAGGNYGYTF.

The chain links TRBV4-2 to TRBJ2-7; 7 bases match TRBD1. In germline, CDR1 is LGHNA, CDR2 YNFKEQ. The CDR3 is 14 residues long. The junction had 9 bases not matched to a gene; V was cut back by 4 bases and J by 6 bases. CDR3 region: CASSPSTGTSEQYF. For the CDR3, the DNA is TGTGCCAGCAGCCCTTCGACAGGGACCTCCGAGCAGTACTTC.

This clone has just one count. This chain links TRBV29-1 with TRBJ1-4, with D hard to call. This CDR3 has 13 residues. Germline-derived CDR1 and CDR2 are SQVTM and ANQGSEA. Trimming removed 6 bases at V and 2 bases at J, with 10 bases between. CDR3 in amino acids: CSVSHGTNEKLFF. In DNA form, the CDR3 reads TGCAGCGTCTCGCACGGGACTAATGAAAAACTGTTTTTT.

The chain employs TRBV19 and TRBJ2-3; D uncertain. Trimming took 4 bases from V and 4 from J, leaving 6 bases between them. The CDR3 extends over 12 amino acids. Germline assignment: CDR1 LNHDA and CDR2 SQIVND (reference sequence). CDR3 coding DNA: TGTGCCAGTAGTACTAGTGCAGATACGCAGTATTTT. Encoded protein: CASSTSADTQYF.

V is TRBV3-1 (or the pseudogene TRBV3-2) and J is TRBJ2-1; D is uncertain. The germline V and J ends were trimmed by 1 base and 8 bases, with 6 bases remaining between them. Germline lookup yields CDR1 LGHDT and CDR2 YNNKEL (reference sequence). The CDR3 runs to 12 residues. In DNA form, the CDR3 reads TGTGCCAGCAGCCAAGGGCCCCATGAGCAGTTCTTC. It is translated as CASSQGPHEQFF.

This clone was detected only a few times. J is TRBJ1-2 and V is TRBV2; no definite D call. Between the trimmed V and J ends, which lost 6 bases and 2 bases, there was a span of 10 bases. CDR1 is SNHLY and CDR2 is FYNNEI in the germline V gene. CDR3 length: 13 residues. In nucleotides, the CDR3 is TGTGCCAGCAGCCAAACGGAGAACTATGGCTACACCTTC. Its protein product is CASSQTENYGYTF.

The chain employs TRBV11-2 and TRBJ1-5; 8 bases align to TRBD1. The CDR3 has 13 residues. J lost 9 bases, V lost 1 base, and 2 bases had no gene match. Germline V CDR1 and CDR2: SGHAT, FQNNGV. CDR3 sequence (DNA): TGTGCCAGCAGCTTAGTCAGGGGGCTGCCCCAGCATTTT. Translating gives CASSLVRGLPQHF.

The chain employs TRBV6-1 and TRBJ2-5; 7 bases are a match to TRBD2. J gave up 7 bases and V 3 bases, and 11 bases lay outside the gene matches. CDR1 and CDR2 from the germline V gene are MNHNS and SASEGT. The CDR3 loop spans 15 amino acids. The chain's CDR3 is CASSDMGGDARTQYF. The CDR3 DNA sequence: TGTGCCAGCAGTGATATGGGGGGGGACGCGCGGACCCAGTACTTC.

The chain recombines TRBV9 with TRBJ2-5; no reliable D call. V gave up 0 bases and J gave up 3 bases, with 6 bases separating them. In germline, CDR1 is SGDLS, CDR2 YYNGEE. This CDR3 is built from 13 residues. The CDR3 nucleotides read TGTGCCAGCAGCGTAGGGGCAGAAGAGACCCAGTACTTC. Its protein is CASSVGAEETQYF.

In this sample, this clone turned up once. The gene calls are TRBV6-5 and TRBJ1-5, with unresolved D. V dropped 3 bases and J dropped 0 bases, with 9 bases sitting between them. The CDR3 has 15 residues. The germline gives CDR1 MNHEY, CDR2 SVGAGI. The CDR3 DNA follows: TGTGCCAGCAGTTATACGGGTACTAGCAATCAGCCCCAGCATTTT. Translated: CASSYTGTSNQPQHF.

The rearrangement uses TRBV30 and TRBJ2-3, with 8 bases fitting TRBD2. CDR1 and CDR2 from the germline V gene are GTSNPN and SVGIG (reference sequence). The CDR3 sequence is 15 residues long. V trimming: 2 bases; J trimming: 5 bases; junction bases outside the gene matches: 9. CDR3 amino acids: CAWSFGSGAGDTQYF. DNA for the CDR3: TGTGCCTGGAGTTTCGGTAGCGGGGCGGGAGATACGCAGTATTTT.

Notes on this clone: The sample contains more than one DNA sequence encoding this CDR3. The CDR3 coding sequence is TGTGCCAGCAGTGAATGGGGGGGTCAGCCCCAGCATTTT. Translation gives CASSEWGGQPQHF. The V call is TRBV2, the J call TRBJ1-5; possible D gene TRBD1, 5 bases. The germline gives CDR1 SNHLY, CDR2 FYNNEI. The length of the CDR3 is 13 residues. Trimming pared 2 bases from V and 6 bases from J, leaving 8 bases between.

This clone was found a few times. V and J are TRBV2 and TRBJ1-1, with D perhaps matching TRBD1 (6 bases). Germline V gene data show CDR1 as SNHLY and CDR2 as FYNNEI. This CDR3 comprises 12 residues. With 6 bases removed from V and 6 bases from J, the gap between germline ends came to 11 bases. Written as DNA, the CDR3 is TGTGCCAGCAGAGAACAGGGTGCTGAAGCTTTCTTT. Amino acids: CASREQGAEAFF.

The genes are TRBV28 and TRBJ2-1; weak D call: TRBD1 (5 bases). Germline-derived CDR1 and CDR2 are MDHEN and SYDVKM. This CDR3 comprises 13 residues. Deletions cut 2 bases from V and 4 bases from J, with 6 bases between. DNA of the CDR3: TGTGCCAGCAGTTTAGACAGATACAATGAGCAGTTCTTC. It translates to CASSLDRYNEQFF.

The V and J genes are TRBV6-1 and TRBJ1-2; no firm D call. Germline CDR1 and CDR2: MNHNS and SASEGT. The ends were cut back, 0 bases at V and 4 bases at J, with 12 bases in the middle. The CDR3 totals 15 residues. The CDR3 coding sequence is TGTGCCAGCAGTGAAGCGATCCGAGGTTCCTATGGCTACACCTTC. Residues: CASSEAIRGSYGYTF.

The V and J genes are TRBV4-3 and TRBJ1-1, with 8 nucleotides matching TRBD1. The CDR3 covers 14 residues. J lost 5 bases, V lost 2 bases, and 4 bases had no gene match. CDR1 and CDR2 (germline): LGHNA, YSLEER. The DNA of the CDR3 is TGCGCCAGCAGCCAACCGGACAGGGAAACTGAAGCTTTCTTT. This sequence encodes CASSQPDRETEAFF.

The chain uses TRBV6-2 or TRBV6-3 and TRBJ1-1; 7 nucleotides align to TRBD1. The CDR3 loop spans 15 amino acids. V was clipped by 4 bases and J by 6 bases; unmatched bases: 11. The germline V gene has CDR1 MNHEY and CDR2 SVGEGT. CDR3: CASSSGGLGTAEAFF. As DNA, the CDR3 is TGTGCCAGCAGTTCGGGAGGGCTAGGGACAGCTGAAGCTTTCTTT.

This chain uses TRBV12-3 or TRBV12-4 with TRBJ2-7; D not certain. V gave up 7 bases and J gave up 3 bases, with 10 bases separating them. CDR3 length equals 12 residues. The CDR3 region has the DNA TGTGCCAGCACGCGGAGAGACTACGAGCAGTACTTC. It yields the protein CASTRRDYEQYF.

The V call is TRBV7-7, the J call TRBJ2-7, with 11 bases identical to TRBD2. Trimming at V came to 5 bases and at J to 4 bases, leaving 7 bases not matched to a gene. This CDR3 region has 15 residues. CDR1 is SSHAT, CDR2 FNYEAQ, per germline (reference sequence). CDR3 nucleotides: TGTGCCAGCAGCCCCAGACTAGCGGGGCCTTACGAGCAGTACTTC. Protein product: CASSPRLAGPYEQYF.

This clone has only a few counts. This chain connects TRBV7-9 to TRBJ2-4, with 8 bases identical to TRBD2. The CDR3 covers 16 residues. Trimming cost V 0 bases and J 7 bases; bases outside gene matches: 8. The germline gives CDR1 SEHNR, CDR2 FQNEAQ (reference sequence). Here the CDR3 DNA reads TGTGCCAGCAGCTTAGCCCCGGGGGGGCCATCGAACATTCAGTACTTC. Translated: CASSLAPGGPSNIQYF. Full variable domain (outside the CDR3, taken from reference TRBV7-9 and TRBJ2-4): DTGVSQNPRHKITKRGQNVTFRCDPISEHNRLYWYRQTLGQGPEFLTYFQNEAQLEKSRLLSDRFSAERPKGSFSTLEIQRTEQGDSAMYLCASSLAPGGPSNIQYFGAGTRLSVL.

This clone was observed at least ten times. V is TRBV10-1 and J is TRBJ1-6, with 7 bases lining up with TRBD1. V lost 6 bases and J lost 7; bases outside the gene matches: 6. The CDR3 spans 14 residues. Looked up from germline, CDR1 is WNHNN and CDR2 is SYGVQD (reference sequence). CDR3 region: CASSTGTANSPLHF. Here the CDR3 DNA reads TGCGCCAGCAGCACCGGGACAGCAAATTCACCCCTCCACTTT.

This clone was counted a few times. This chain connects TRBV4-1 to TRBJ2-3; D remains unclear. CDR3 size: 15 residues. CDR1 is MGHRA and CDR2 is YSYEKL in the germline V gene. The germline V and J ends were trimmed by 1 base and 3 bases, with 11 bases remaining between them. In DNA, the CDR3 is TGCGCCAGCAGCCAAGGAATCAGGCAAACAGATACGCAGTATTTT. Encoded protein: CASSQGIRQTDTQYF.

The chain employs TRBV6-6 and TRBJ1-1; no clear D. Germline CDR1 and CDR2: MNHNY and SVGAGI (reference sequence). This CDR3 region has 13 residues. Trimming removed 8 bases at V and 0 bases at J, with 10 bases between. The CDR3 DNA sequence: TGTGCCAGCGAGGATCAGATGAACACTGAAGCTTTCTTT. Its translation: CASEDQMNTEAFF.

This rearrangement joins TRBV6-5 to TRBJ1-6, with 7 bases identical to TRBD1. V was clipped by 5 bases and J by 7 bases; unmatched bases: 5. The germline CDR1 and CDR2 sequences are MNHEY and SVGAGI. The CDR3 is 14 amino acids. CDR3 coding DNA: TGTGCCAGCAGTCCCGGGACAGCCAATTCACCCCTCCACTTT. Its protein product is CASSPGTANSPLHF.

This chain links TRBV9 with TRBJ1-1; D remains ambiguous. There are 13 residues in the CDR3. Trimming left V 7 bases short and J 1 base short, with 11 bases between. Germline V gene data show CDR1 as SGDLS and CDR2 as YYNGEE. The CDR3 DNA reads TGTGCCAGCTCTGGAGCGTGGAACACTGAAGCTTTCTTT. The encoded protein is CASSGAWNTEAFF.

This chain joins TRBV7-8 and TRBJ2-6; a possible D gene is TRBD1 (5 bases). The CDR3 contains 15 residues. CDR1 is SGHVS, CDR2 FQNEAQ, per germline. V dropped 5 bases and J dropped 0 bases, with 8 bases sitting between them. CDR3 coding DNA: TGTGCCAGCAGCCGCGACAGCTCTGGGGCCAACGTCCTGACTTTC. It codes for CASSRDSSGANVLTF.

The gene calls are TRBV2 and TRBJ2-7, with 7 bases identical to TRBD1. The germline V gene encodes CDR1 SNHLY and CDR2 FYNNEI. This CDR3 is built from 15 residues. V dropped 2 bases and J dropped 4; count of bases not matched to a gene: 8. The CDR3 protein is CASSERTGPAYEQYF. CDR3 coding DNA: TGTGCCAGCAGTGAAAGGACAGGACCAGCTTACGAGCAGTACTTC.

CDR3 DNA sequence: TGTGCCTGGACGACTCTTCAGTCCTTCTATGGCTACACCTTC. It yields the protein CAWTTLQSFYGYTF. The chain has TRBV30 and TRBJ1-2; D is undetermined. Germline CDR1 reads GTSNPN; CDR2 reads SVGIG (reference sequence). This CDR3 comprises 14 residues. V lost 4 bases and J 4 bases, leaving 16 bases between the germline ends.

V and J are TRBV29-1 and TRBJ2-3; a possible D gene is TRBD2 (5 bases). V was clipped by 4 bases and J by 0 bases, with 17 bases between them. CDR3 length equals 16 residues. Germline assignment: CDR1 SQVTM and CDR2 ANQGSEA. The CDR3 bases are TGCAGCGTTGTGGGAGTGCCTGCAGTTAGCACAGATACGCAGTATTTT. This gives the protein CSVVGVPAVSTDTQYF.

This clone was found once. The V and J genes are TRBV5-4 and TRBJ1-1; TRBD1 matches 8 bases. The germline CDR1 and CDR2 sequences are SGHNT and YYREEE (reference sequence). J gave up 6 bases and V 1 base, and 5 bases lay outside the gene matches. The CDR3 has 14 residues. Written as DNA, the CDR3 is TGTGCCAGCAGCTTGTTTCAGGGGGCACCTGAAGCTTTCTTT. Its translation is CASSLFQGAPEAFF.

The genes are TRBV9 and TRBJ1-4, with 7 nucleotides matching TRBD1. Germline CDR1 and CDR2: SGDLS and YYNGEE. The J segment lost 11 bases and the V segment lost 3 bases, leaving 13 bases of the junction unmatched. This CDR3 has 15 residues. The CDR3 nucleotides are TGTGCCAGCAGCGCCCGACAGGGCTGGGAGAAGAAACTGTTTTTT. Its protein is CASSARQGWEKKLFF.